The clone carrying this TCR beta chain was seen many times. Its antigen is unidentified. These data belong to a study of T cells after yellow fever vaccination. Study details: The fractions with low cell numbers were processed using SMART-Seq v4 Ultra Low Input. Regarding the study as a whole: CD4 and CD8 compartments shared a small share of clonotypes.

The CDR3 totals 15 residues. Trimming left V 5 bases short and J 3 bases short, with 16 bases between. The germline V gene encodes CDR1 SNHLY and CDR2 FYNNEI. One entry per CDR3 protein, called by TCRdb with MiXCR from the 5' RACE reads. The sample carries 200,000 to 300,000 distinct CDR3 sequences, 6.5% to 7.5% recorded once. The sequence came from a man under 40 who received the YFV17D yellow fever vaccine. Here the sequenced sample was CD4+ T cells sorted from PBMCs, taken on the day of the yellow fever booster vaccination. V and J are TRBV2 and TRBJ2-5; D uncertain. The CDR3 is CASSIDFLPEETQYF. The CDR3 DNA is TGTGCCAGCAGTATCGACTTCCTTCCCGAAGAGACCCAGTACTTC.